Sequencing of this TCR beta chain was carried out in a study of blood T cell repertoires in COVID-19. Study in general: The cDNA or gDNA used as material had been derived from T cells, B-cell-depleted T cells, or PBMCs.

Original handling: Reference gene primer amplification gave nucleated cell count estimates. TCRdb's table, derived via immunoSEQ multiplex PCR, lists solely in-frame clones and lacks some. From that table come the V and J calls and clone size; the DNA was used to work out D and trimming. Of more than 200,000 clones listed, approximately 90% are singletons. This CDR3 has 12 residues. Trimming removed 6 bases from V and 2 bases from J, with 7 bases in between. Germline assignment: CDR1 LNHDA and CDR2 SQIVND (reference sequence). This sequence originates from a young woman who had recovered from COVID-19. The source material was PBMCs or T cells enriched from blood (not recorded which). The rearrangement joins TRBV19 to TRBJ1-1; D is ambiguous. The CDR3 protein is CASRGRNTEAFF. The CDR3 nucleotides are TGTGCCAGTAGGGGGAGAAACACTGAAGCTTTCTTT.